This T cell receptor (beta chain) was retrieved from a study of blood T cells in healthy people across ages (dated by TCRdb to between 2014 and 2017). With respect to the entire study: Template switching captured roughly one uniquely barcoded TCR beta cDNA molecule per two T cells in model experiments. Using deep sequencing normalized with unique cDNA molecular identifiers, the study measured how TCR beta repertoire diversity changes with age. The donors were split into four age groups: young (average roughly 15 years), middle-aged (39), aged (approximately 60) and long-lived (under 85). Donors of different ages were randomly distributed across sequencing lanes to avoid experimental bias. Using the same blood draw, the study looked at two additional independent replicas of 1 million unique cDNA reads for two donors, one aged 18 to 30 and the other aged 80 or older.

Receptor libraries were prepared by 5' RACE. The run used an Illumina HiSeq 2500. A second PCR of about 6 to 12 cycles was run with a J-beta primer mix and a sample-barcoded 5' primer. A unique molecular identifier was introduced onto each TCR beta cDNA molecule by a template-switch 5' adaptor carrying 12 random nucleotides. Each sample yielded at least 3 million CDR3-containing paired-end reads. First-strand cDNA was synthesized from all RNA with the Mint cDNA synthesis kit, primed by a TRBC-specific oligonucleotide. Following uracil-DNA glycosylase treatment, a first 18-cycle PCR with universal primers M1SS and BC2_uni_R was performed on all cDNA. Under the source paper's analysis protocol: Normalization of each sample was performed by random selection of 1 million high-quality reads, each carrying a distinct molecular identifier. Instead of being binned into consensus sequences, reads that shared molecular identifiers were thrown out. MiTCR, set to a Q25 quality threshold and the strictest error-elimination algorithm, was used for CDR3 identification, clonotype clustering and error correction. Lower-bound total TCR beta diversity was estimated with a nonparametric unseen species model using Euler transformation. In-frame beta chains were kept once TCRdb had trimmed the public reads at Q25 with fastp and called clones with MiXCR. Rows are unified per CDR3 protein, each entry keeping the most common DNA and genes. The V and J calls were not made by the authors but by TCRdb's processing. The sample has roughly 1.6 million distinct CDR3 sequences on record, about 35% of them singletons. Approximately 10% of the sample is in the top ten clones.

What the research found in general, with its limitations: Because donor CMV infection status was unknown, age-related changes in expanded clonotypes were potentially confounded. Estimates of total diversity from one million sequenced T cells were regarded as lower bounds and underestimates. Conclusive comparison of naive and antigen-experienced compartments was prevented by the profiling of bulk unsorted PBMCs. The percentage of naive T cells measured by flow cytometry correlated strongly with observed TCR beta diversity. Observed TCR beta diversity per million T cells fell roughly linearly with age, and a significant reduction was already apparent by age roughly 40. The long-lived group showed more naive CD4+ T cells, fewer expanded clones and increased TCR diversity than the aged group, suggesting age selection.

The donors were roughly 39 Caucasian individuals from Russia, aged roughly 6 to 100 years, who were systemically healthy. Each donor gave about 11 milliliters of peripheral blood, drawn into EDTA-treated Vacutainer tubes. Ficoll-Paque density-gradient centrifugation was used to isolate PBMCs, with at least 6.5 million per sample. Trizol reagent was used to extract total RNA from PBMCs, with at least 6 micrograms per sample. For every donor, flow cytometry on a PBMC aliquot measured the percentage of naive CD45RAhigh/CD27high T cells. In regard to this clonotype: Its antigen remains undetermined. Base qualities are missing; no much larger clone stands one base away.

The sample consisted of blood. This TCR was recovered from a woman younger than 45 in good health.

The DNA sequence is as follows: TGTGCCAGCACCATCACTAGCGGGAGGGCGATGTCGCAGTATTTT. The encoded protein is CASTITSGRAMSQYF. The chain employs TRBV21-1 and TRBJ2-3; TRBD2, the D gene given by the table, was not confirmed from the DNA. TRBV21-1 is listed as a pseudogene. From the cysteine through the phenylalanine, the CDR3 covers 15 amino acids. Only the CDR3 DNA stays, 45 bases, in frame from base 1.